These 21 T cell receptor beta chains came from one sample sequenced in a study of T cell responses to AZD1222 COVID-19 vaccine (dated by TCRdb to the early 2020s). The sample's time point label is to be understood as: about 28 days (+/-7) after the second vaccine dose. The method was the immunoSEQ multiplex PCR assay. TCRdb re-hosts the immuneACCESS table, in-frame sequences only. Its copies lack some clones; in the studies checked, an unresolved V gene accounts for under half of them, and the cause for the rest is not known. This sample comprises 150,000 to 200,000 clones, roughly 92% of them detected only once. Around 1% of the sample is taken by the ten largest. The sequenced sample was peripheral blood, obtained 28 days after the second AZD1222 dose. The source of these receptors is an adult who received the AZD1222 COVID-19 vaccine.

This rearrangement joins TRBV5-1 to TRBJ1-2, with unresolved D. The V gene's germline CDR1 is SGHRS and CDR2 YFSETQ. The CDR3 totals 12 residues. Trimming took 6 bases from V and 8 from J, leaving 14 bases between them. The CDR3 DNA reads TGCGCCAGCACCGGGGAGGCGAAGGGCTACACCTTC. This translates into CASTGEAKGYTF.

Here the CDR3 reads CASSPGTATNEKLFF. In nucleotides, the CDR3 is TGTGCCAGCAGCCCGGGGACAGCTACTAATGAAAAACTGTTTTTT. This chain connects TRBV7-9 to TRBJ1-4; 7 bases line up with TRBD1. With V trimmed by 5 bases and J by 2 bases, 5 bases remained unmatched. Germline assignment: CDR1 SEHNR and CDR2 FQNEAQ (reference sequence). The CDR3 extends over 15 amino acids.

This clone was detected only a few times. The J gene is TRBJ1-2, the V gene TRBV11-1; D is uncertain. Germline CDR1 and CDR2: SGHAT and FQDESV (reference sequence). Trimming shortened V by 2 bases and J by 0 bases, and 10 bases separated the two germline ends. This CDR3 contains 15 residues. CDR3 protein: CASSLIASTNYGYTF. The CDR3 DNA follows: TGTGCCAGCAGCTTAATTGCGTCAACTAACTATGGCTACACCTTC.

V and J are TRBV2 and TRBJ2-6, with D possibly matching TRBD2 (5 bases). The ends were cut back, 3 bases at V and 0 bases at J, with 9 bases in the middle. CDR1 and CDR2 from the germline V gene are SNHLY and FYNNEI. The CDR3 contains 16 residues. CDR3 bases: TGTGCCAGCAGTGAGACGGGAAACTCTGGGGCCAACGTCCTGACTTTC. Its protein product is CASSETGNSGANVLTF. Full variable domain (rest looked up from reference TRBV2 and TRBJ2-6): EPEVTQTPSHQVTQMGQEVILRCVPISNHLYFYWYRQILGQKVEFLVSFYNNEISEKSEIFDDQFSVERPDGSNFTLKIRSTKLEDSAMYFCASSETGNSGANVLTFGAGSRLTVL.

Concerning this clone itself: Other DNA sequences in the same sample also yield this CDR3. The chain carries TRBV28 and TRBJ1-1, with D perhaps matching TRBD1 (6 bases). CDR1 MDHEN and CDR2 SYDVKM come from the germline V gene. Trimming stripped 1 base from V and 4 bases from J, with 10 bases between. There are 14 residues in the CDR3. The CDR3 sequence is CASSLLGGGTEAFF. CDR3 nucleotides: TGTGCCAGCAGTTTATTGGGGGGCGGCACTGAAGCTTTCTTT.

The chain joins TRBV18 to TRBJ2-1; a possible D gene is TRBD2 (6 bases). The CDR3 consists of 15 residues. Germline V CDR1 and CDR2: KGHSH, LQKENI. Trimming cost V 5 bases and J 7 bases, with 18 bases left between them. The CDR3 spells CASSRTAGRINEQFF. CDR3 coding DNA: TGTGCCAGCTCAAGGACGGCGGGACGGATTAATGAGCAGTTCTTC.

V is TRBV19 and J is TRBJ2-4, with a weak D call TRBD1 (6 bases). Germline CDR1 LNHDA, CDR2 SQIVND (reference sequence). The germline V and J ends were trimmed by 5 bases and 3 bases, with 11 bases remaining between them. This CDR3 comprises 14 residues. The CDR3 spells CASSWKGVKNIQYF. CDR3 nucleotide sequence: TGTGCCAGTAGTTGGAAGGGGGTCAAAAACATTCAGTACTTC.

The chain uses TRBV7-2 and TRBJ1-2; a weak D match, TRBD1 (5 bases). V gave up 5 bases and J gave up 4 bases, with 14 bases separating them. There are 14 residues in the CDR3. Germline assignment: CDR1 SGHTA and CDR2 FQGNSA. The CDR3 bases are TGTGCCAGCAGCACTCGGACATTTCCCTATGGCTACACCTTC. Protein product: CASSTRTFPYGYTF.

V gene TRBV28 combines with J gene TRBJ1-2; tentative D call: TRBD1 (6 bases). The CDR3 is 15 residues long. Trimming stripped 6 bases from V and 5 bases from J, with 19 bases between. Germline assignment: CDR1 MDHEN and CDR2 SYDVKM. As DNA, the CDR3 is TGTGCCAGCAGAAAAATTGCAGGGGCCCTGTATGGCTACACCTTC. Translating gives CASRKIAGALYGYTF.

The chain combines TRBV4-3 with TRBJ2-1; D call uncertain. Germline-derived CDR1 and CDR2 are LGHNA and YSLEER. V was cut by 1 base and J by 1 base, with 8 bases left in between. The CDR3 is made up of 15 amino acids. CDR3 DNA: TGCGCCAGCAGCCAAGGTAGGGTATCCTACAATGAGCAGTTCTTC. It encodes CASSQGRVSYNEQFF.

The chain is built from TRBV4-1 and TRBJ1-1, with a possible D match to TRBD1 (5 bases). CDR1 is MGHRA and CDR2 is YSYEKL in the germline V gene. CDR3 length equals 15 residues. V was clipped by 1 base and J by 3 bases, with 12 bases between them. The DNA of the CDR3 is TGCGCCAGCAGCCAAGCGAACCGGGGCTACACTGAAGCTTTCTTT. As protein: CASSQANRGYTEAFF.

This chain connects TRBV4-2 to TRBJ1-2, with a weak D call TRBD1 (5 bases). This CDR3 has 14 amino acids. V gave up 0 bases and J gave up 4 bases, with 9 bases separating them. Per germline, CDR1 LGHNA and CDR2 YNFKEQ. The CDR3 protein is CASSQEGLPYGYTF. The DNA for the CDR3 is TGTGCCAGCAGCCAAGAGGGACTCCCCTATGGCTACACCTTC.

This clone was detected once. This sequence joins TRBV6-2 or TRBV6-3 and TRBJ1-2, with 7 bases that match TRBD1. J lost 8 bases, V lost 4 bases, and 4 bases had no gene match. This CDR3 has 12 amino acids. Germline CDR1 and CDR2: MNHEY and SVGEGT. CDR3: CASSFDRVGYTF. The CDR3 region has the DNA TGTGCCAGCAGTTTTGACAGGGTCGGCTACACCTTC.

The chain joins TRBV11-2 to TRBJ1-2; no definite D call. The germline V gene encodes CDR1 SGHAT and CDR2 FQNNGV. CDR3 length: 14 residues. Between the trimmed V and J ends, which lost 4 bases and 6 bases, there was a span of 15 bases. The DNA for the CDR3 is TGTGCCAGCAGCTCCAACCGGTTGGCGGATGGCTACACCTTC. Its protein product is CASSSNRLADGYTF.

V usage is TRBV5-1 and J usage is TRBJ1-2, with 7 bases lining up with TRBD1. Germline-derived CDR1 and CDR2 are SGHRS and YFSETQ. V was pared by 3 bases and J by 4 bases, with 6 bases of the junction left unmatched. This CDR3 has 14 residues. CDR3 in DNA: TGCGCCAGCAGCTGGACAGGCGGCGGCTATGGCTACACCTTC. Protein product: CASSWTGGGYGYTF.

The chain employs TRBV9 and TRBJ1-1, with D unresolved. Germline loops: CDR1 SGDLS, CDR2 YYNGEE. V lost 7 bases and J 11 bases, leaving 12 bases between the germline ends. The CDR3 contains 10 residues. CDR3 nucleotides: TGTGCCAGCGGTCACGGCGGGGCTTTCTTT. The encoded protein is CASGHGGAFF.

This chain connects TRBV19 to TRBJ1-2, with 9 bases that match TRBD1. Germline loops: CDR1 LNHDA, CDR2 SQIVND (reference sequence). The trim removed 4 bases at V and 0 bases at J, leaving 9 bases unmatched. This CDR3 has 17 residues. The CDR3 nucleotides read TGTGCCAGTAGTACCCGGGTGGACAGGGGCCCTAACTATGGCTACACCTTC. It is translated as CASSTRVDRGPNYGYTF. Complete variable domain (other parts from reference TRBV19 and TRBJ1-2): DGGITQSPKYLFRKEGQNVTLSCEQNLNHDAMYWYRQDPGQGLRLIYYSQIVNDFQKGDIAEGYSVSREKKESFPLTVTSAQKNPTAFYLCASSTRVDRGPNYGYTFGSGTRLTVV.

The gene calls are TRBV21-1 and TRBJ2-3; the listed D gene, TRBD1, was not tested against the DNA. TRBV21-1 is an annotated pseudogene. This CDR3 has 15 residues. The CDR3 DNA reads TGTGCCAGCCCCAGGACAGGCGAGAACACAGATACGCAGTATTTT. Protein: CASPRTGENTDTQYF.

The chain uses TRBV25-1 and TRBJ1-1; possible D gene TRBD1, 5 bases. Germline CDR1 and CDR2: MGHDK and SYGVNS. Trimming shortened V by 7 bases and J by 1 base, and 13 bases separated the two germline ends. This CDR3 is 14 amino acids long. The CDR3 coding sequence is TGTGCCAGCAACGCCCAGGGAAGGAACACTGAAGCTTTCTTT. The encoded protein is CASNAQGRNTEAFF. The whole variable domain, remainder taken from reference TRBV25-1 and TRBJ1-1, is EADIYQTPRYLVIGTGKKITLECSQTMGHDKMYWYQQDPGMELHLIHYSYGVNSTEKGDLSSESTVSRIRTEHFPLTLESARPSHTSQYLCASNAQGRNTEAFFGQGTRLTVV.

The rearrangement links TRBV19 to TRBJ2-1; TRBD2 is a possible D gene (6 bases). V lost 8 bases and J 0 bases, leaving 14 bases between the germline ends. This CDR3 region has 15 residues. Looked up from germline, CDR1 is LNHDA and CDR2 is SQIVND (reference sequence). The CDR3 spells CASLSGLGSYNEQFF. CDR3 DNA: TGTGCCAGTCTTAGCGGTCTGGGCTCCTACAATGAGCAGTTCTTC.

This chain links TRBV27 with TRBJ2-7; D gene ambiguous. Per germline, CDR1 MNHEY and CDR2 SMNVEV (reference sequence). Trimming took off 4 bases at V and 2 bases at J, with 9 bases between the two ends. The CDR3 totals 13 residues. The CDR3 DNA reads as TGTGCCAGCAGTTCGCGTGCTACCTACGAGCAGTACTTC. Translation gives CASSSRATYEQYF.